A single sample is the source of the 32 T cell receptor beta chains below, sequenced in a study of T-cell reconstitution after alpha-beta-depleted transplantation in children. Unique molecular identifiers featured in how the TCRbeta library was prepared. MiXCR, applied by TCRdb to the PCR reads, yields one record per CDR3 protein. The sample comprises 360,000 or so distinct CDR3 sequences, roughly 21% of which are singletons, and 3% to 4% rests with the top ten. The sample here was PBMCs from the stem cell graft donor, taken from the stem cell graft. These receptors all stem from a human donor who donated a stem cell graft to a child with acute myeloid leukemia.

The chain employs TRBV28 and TRBJ2-1; 14 bases map to TRBD2. This CDR3 has 17 residues. J lost 3 bases, V lost 4 bases, and 5 bases had no gene match. Germline-derived CDR1 and CDR2 are MDHEN and SYDVKM. The CDR3 here is CASSSTSGRAGYNEQFF. As DNA, the CDR3 is TGTGCCAGCAGTTCGACTAGCGGGAGGGCCGGCTACAATGAGCAGTTCTTC. Full variable domain (outside the CDR3, taken from reference TRBV28 and TRBJ2-1): DVKVTQSSRYLVKRTGEKVFLECVQDMDHENMFWYRQDPGLGLRLIYFSYDVKMKEKGDIPEGYSVSREKKERFSLILESASTNQTSMYLCASSSTSGRAGYNEQFFGPGTRLTVL.

This clonotype was observed a handful of times. V and J are TRBV5-1 and TRBJ2-1; D is perhaps TRBD1 or TRBD2 (5 bases each). Between the trimmed V and J ends, which lost 0 bases and 2 bases, there was a span of 9 bases. Germline V gene lookup returns CDR1 SGHRS and CDR2 YFSETQ. CDR3 length equals 15 residues. The CDR3 loop is CASSLGVGAYNEQFF. The CDR3 DNA sequence: TGCGCCAGCAGCTTGGGGGTGGGGGCCTACAATGAGCAGTTCTTC.

The rearrangement uses TRBV12-3 or TRBV12-4 and TRBJ2-7; unclear D gene. This CDR3 comprises 14 residues. V was pared by 7 bases and J by 4 bases, with 17 bases between. The chain's CDR3 is CASKLGAGAYEQYF. The CDR3 DNA reads TGTGCCAGCAAACTGGGCGCCGGAGCTTACGAGCAGTACTTC.

This clonotype was detected many times. J is TRBJ2-3 and V is TRBV15; 7 bases agree with TRBD1. After removal of 5 bases from V and 0 bases from J, the junction contained 5 bases not matched to a gene. The CDR3 has 15 amino acids. From germline, CDR1 is LNHNV and CDR2 YYDKDF (reference sequence). CDR3 protein: CATSLHRGSTDTQYF. DNA for the CDR3: TGTGCCACCAGCCTACACAGGGGTAGCACAGATACGCAGTATTTT. The whole variable domain, filled in from reference TRBV15 and TRBJ2-3, reads DAMVIQNPRYQVTQFGKPVTLSCSQTLNHNVMYWYQQKSSQAPKLLFHYYDKDFNNEADTPDNFQSRRPNTSFCFLDIRSPGLGDTAMYLCATSLHRGSTDTQYFGPGTRLTVL.

This clonotype was observed many times. V usage is TRBV20-1 and J usage is TRBJ2-5; 8 positions agree with TRBD2. V shed 0 bases and J 7 bases; nucleotides not matched to a gene: 16. The CDR3 has 17 residues. Germline CDR1 reads DFQATT; CDR2 reads SNEGSKA (reference sequence). In DNA form, the CDR3 reads TGCAGTGCTAGAGATCTCAAAGCGGGAGAGGATGAATGGACCCAGTACTTC. Protein: CSARDLKAGEDEWTQYF.

The chain combines TRBV3-1 with TRBJ1-1; TRBD1 matches 11 bases. Germline values: CDR1 LGHDT, CDR2 YNNKEL (reference sequence). With V trimmed by 4 bases and J by 4 bases, 5 bases remained unmatched. This CDR3 is built from 15 residues. Here the CDR3 DNA reads TGTGCCAGCAGCCCCTTTGGGACAGGGGGCACTGAAGCTTTCTTT. This sequence encodes CASSPFGTGGTEAFF.

In this sample, this clonotype turned up many times. The genes are TRBV6-1 and TRBJ2-1; 10 positions match TRBD2. This CDR3 comprises 13 residues. V shed 2 bases, J shed 15 bases, and the junction held 7 bases outside the gene matches. Per the germline V gene, CDR1 is MNHNS and CDR2 is SASEGT. CDR3 nucleotides: TGTGCCAGCAGTGAATGGGGGCTAGCGGGAGCGTTCTTC. This encodes CASSEWGLAGAFF.

This clonotype has a handful of counts. The rearrangement joins TRBV5-5 to TRBJ2-5, with 7 bases identical to TRBD1. Per the germline V gene, CDR1 is SGHKS and CDR2 is YYEKEE (reference sequence). V lost 7 bases and J lost 2; bases outside the gene matches: 14. The CDR3 covers 16 residues. The CDR3 here is CASGHLGSGQQETQYF. The CDR3, as DNA: TGTGCCAGCGGACATCTGGGATCGGGACAGCAAGAGACCCAGTACTTC. Full variable domain (remainder filled in from reference TRBV5-5 and TRBJ2-5): DAGVTQSPTHLIKTRGQQVTLRCSPISGHKSVSWYQQVLGQGPQFIFQYYEKEERGRGNFPDRFSARQFPNYSSELNVNALLLGDSALYLCASGHLGSGQQETQYFGPGTRLLVL.

The chain links TRBV5-4 to TRBJ2-5; D may be TRBD1 (5 bases). This CDR3 is built from 14 residues. Trimming stripped 0 bases from V and 4 bases from J, with 10 bases between. CDR1 SGHNT and CDR2 YYREEE come from the germline V gene (reference sequence). The CDR3 region is CASSLVRVSETQYF. CDR3 nucleotides: TGTGCCAGCAGCTTGGTCAGGGTATCAGAGACCCAGTACTTC.

This clonotype was found a few times. The chain couples TRBV24-1 to TRBJ2-3; TRBD2 aligns across 7 bases. V dropped 4 bases and J dropped 0; count of bases not matched to a gene: 0. The length of the CDR3 is 14 residues. Germline V gene sequence: CDR1 KGHDR, CDR2 SFDVKD. The CDR3 loop is CATSERESTDTQYF. CDR3 coding DNA: TGTGCCACCAGTGAGCGGGAGAGCACAGATACGCAGTATTTT.

The rearrangement joins TRBV29-1 to TRBJ2-7; D remains ambiguous. Trimming removed 2 bases from V and 7 bases from J, with 21 bases in between. Looked up from germline, CDR1 is SQVTM and CDR2 is ANQGSEA. This CDR3 has 15 residues. The CDR3 loop is CSVEFDWKAPTEQYF. CDR3 sequence (DNA): TGCAGCGTTGAATTTGACTGGAAAGCTCCTACGGAGCAGTACTTC.

This clonotype was recorded a few times. The rearrangement links TRBV10-3 to TRBJ2-1; perhaps TRBD1 as D (5 bases). V was trimmed by 3 bases and J by 5 bases, leaving 5 bases between them. Germline assignment: CDR1 ENHRY and CDR2 SYGVKD. The length of the CDR3 is 12 residues. CDR3: CAISEGDNEQFF. DNA for the CDR3: TGTGCCATCAGTGAAGGGGACAATGAGCAGTTCTTC.

The chain is built from TRBV28 and TRBJ2-1, with TRBD2 identical over 12 bases. The CDR3 sequence is 17 residues long. The V gene's germline CDR1 is MDHEN and CDR2 SYDVKM. With V trimmed by 5 bases and J by 7 bases, 12 bases remained unmatched. CDR3 in amino acids: CASSDGSGLAGLNEQFF. DNA for the CDR3: TGTGCCAGCAGTGATGGTTCGGGACTAGCGGGTTTAAATGAGCAGTTCTTC.

This clonotype was picked up many times. The chain carries TRBV6-5 and TRBJ2-7; D possibly corresponds to TRBD1 (6 bases). V was pared by 2 bases and J by 5 bases, with 13 bases between. Germline CDR1 reads MNHEY; CDR2 reads SVGAGI. The CDR3 is made up of 14 amino acids. CDR3 in amino acids: CASSYTGRMNEQYF. The CDR3 region has the DNA TGTGCCAGCAGTTACACAGGGCGAATGAACGAGCAGTACTTC.

This clonotype was observed a handful of times. This chain uses TRBV15 with TRBJ2-6, with 7 bases lining up with TRBD1. With 8 bases clipped from V and 3 bases from J, the junction kept 7 bases outside the gene matches. The germline V gene encodes CDR1 LNHNV and CDR2 YYDKDF (reference sequence). The CDR3 is made up of 15 amino acids. CDR3 residues: CATFDRASGANVLTF. CDR3 nucleotide sequence: TGTGCCACCTTTGACAGGGCTAGTGGGGCCAACGTCCTGACTTTC.

This clonotype was picked up a small number of times. This rearrangement joins TRBV20-1 to TRBJ2-2; TRBD2 is a possible D gene (6 bases). The CDR3 is made up of 14 amino acids. V lost 5 bases to trimming and J lost 4 bases, with 14 bases between them. CDR1 and CDR2 (germline): DFQATT, SNEGSKA (reference sequence). CDR3: CSAAGTLFTGELFF. CDR3 coding DNA: TGCAGTGCTGCCGGGACTCTTTTCACCGGGGAGCTGTTTTTT.

V is TRBV12-3 or TRBV12-4 and J is TRBJ1-4; 10 bases fit TRBD1. The V and J ends lost 5 bases and 4 bases, in that order; junction bases with no gene match: 4. There are 15 residues in the CDR3. Here the CDR3 DNA reads TGTGCCAGCAGTCAGGACAGGGGGAATAATGAAAAACTGTTTTTT. Amino acid sequence: CASSQDRGNNEKLFF.

With respect to this clonotype: One junction end does not reproduce the germline sequence, and a read error may be involved. The chain has TRBV29-1 and TRBJ2-1; 8 bases match TRBD2. Germline lookup yields CDR1 SQVTM and CDR2 ANQGSEA. This CDR3 region has 16 residues. The CDR3 nucleotides read TGCGGCGTTACTCCCACTAGCGGAGTAACCTACAATGAGCAGTTCTTC. Translating gives CGVTPTSGVTYNEQFF.

This clonotype is deemed medium-sized (0.01 to 0.1%). The genes are TRBV20-1 and TRBJ2-3, with D unclear. Germline-derived CDR1 and CDR2 are DFQATT and SNEGSKA (reference sequence). V was shortened by 0 bases and J by 6 bases, with 1 base between the two germline ends. The CDR3 loop spans 10 amino acids. This chain's CDR3 is CSAREDTQYF. The CDR3, as DNA: TGCAGTGCTAGAGAGGATACGCAGTATTTT.

This chain joins TRBV7-6 and TRBJ2-7; TRBD2 matches 8 bases. The germline gives CDR1 SGHVS, CDR2 FNYEAQ. The CDR3 is made up of 14 amino acids. Trimming removed 1 base from V and 4 bases from J; junction bases left unmatched: 3. The CDR3 is CASSLDREGYEQYF. Here the CDR3 DNA reads TGTGCCAGCAGCTTAGACCGGGAGGGTTACGAGCAGTACTTC.

The V call is TRBV24-1, the J call TRBJ2-3; D is perhaps TRBD1 (6 bases). CDR1 and CDR2 (germline): KGHDR, SFDVKD. V gave up 0 bases and J gave up 0 bases, with 12 bases separating them. There are 17 residues in the CDR3. The chain's CDR3 is CATSDLSQTGSTDTQYF. CDR3 in DNA: TGTGCCACCAGTGATTTGTCCCAGACAGGAAGCACAGATACGCAGTATTTT.

The chain joins TRBV12-3 or TRBV12-4 to TRBJ1-1; tentative D call: TRBD1 (6 bases). V lost 5 bases to trimming and J lost 0 bases, with 13 bases between them. The CDR3 is made up of 15 amino acids. Written as DNA, the CDR3 is TGTGCCAGCAGTGCCCGGACAGTCATGAACACTGAAGCTTTCTTT. Amino acid sequence: CASSARTVMNTEAFF.

This clonotype was picked up many times. The chain is built from TRBV20-1 and TRBJ2-2; D could derive from TRBD1 or TRBD2 (5 bases each). Germline V gene lookup returns CDR1 DFQATT and CDR2 SNEGSKA (reference sequence). The CDR3 runs to 13 residues. Between the trimmed V and J ends, which lost 4 bases and 5 bases, there was a span of 11 bases. In DNA form, the CDR3 reads TGCAGTGCTACGGGACGAGAAACCGGGGAGCTGTTTTTT. Translating gives CSATGRETGELFF.

This clonotype was detected ten times or more. The chain carries TRBV20-1 and TRBJ2-5, with 8 nucleotides matching TRBD2. The CDR3 loop spans 15 amino acids. Germline V lookup: CDR1 DFQATT, CDR2 SNEGSKA (reference sequence). The V segment lost 1 base and the J segment 5 bases; nucleotides outside the gene matches: 9. DNA for the CDR3: TGCAGTGCTAGAGGTGGAGCGGGAGTAGGGGAGACCCAGTACTTC. Translating gives CSARGGAGVGETQYF.

This clonotype was recorded a few times. The chain employs TRBV16 and TRBJ1-1; D is possibly TRBD1 (5 bases). The CDR3 runs to 13 residues. The germline V gene encodes CDR1 KGHSY and CDR2 FQNENV. V was clipped by 2 bases and J by 8 bases, with 12 bases between them. The CDR3 bases are TGTGCCAGCAGCCAAATCCGGGGCACGGAAGCTTTCTTT. Encoded protein: CASSQIRGTEAFF.

The genes are TRBV5-4 and TRBJ1-1; no clear D. CDR1 and CDR2 from the germline V gene are SGHNT and YYREEE (reference sequence). CDR3 length equals 15 residues. Trimming took 2 bases from V and 0 from J, leaving 11 bases between them. The CDR3 DNA sequence: TGTGCCAGCAGCTTCTTATCAGGCATGAACACTGAAGCTTTCTTT. Protein: CASSFLSGMNTEAFF.

V usage is TRBV2 and J usage is TRBJ2-1, with 9 bases that match TRBD2. The CDR3 has 15 residues. Germline CDR1 is SNHLY and CDR2 is FYNNEI. Germline trimming cut 7 bases from V and 4 bases from J; bases unmatched to any gene: 8. The CDR3 sequence is CASIKGLADYNEQFF. DNA for the CDR3: TGTGCCAGCATTAAGGGACTAGCCGATTACAATGAGCAGTTCTTC.

This clonotype was detected only a few times. This chain joins TRBV20-1 and TRBJ2-1; no clear D gene. The CDR3 consists of 12 residues. Germline V gene lookup returns CDR1 DFQATT and CDR2 SNEGSKA (reference sequence). V gave up 7 bases and J gave up 3 bases, with 10 bases separating them. DNA for the CDR3: TGCAGTGTAGTGACGGGCTACAATGAGCAGTTCTTC. It specifies CSVVTGYNEQFF.

This rearrangement joins TRBV27 to TRBJ2-2; 9 bases align to TRBD2. V dropped 2 bases and J dropped 6; count of bases not matched to a gene: 4. The CDR3 length is 15 residues. The germline gives CDR1 MNHEY, CDR2 SMNVEV (reference sequence). CDR3 residues: CASSLRLAVPGELFF. The CDR3 DNA reads as TGTGCCAGCAGTTTAAGACTAGCGGTACCCGGGGAGCTGTTTTTT.

This clonotype was seen only a few times. The rearrangement links TRBV7-2 to TRBJ2-7, with 13 bases lining up with TRBD2. From germline, CDR1 is SGHTA and CDR2 FQGNSA. Trimming removed 1 base from V and 3 bases from J; junction bases left unmatched: 3. The CDR3 loop spans 16 amino acids. CDR3 coding DNA: TGTGCCAGCAGCTTAGGGACTAGCGGGAGTGGCTACGAGCAGTACTTC. Translated, it gives CASSLGTSGSGYEQYF. Full variable domain (rest looked up from reference TRBV7-2 and TRBJ2-7): GAGVSQSPSNKVTEKGKDVELRCDPISGHTALYWYRQSLGQGLEFLIYFQGNSAPDKSGLPSDRFSAERTGGSVSTLTIQRTQQEDSAVYLCASSLGTSGSGYEQYFGPGTRLTVT.

V gene TRBV27 combines with J gene TRBJ2-3; a weak D match, TRBD2 (5 bases). The CDR3 sequence is 13 residues long. Looked up from germline, CDR1 is MNHEY and CDR2 is SMNVEV (reference sequence). V was clipped by 2 bases and J by 6 bases, with 9 bases between them. CDR3 sequence (DNA): TGTGCCAGCAGTTTACGTCAGCGGGATACGCAGTATTTT. As protein: CASSLRQRDTQYF.

In its sample, this clonotype was seen many times. The CDR3 DNA reads as TGTGCCACCAGCAGAACCTCAGATACGCAGTATTTT. Protein: CATSRTSDTQYF. V and J are TRBV15 and TRBJ2-3, with D uncertain. CDR1 and CDR2 from the germline V gene are LNHNV and YYDKDF (reference sequence). V gave up 2 bases and J gave up 4 bases, with 4 bases separating them. The CDR3 totals 12 residues.